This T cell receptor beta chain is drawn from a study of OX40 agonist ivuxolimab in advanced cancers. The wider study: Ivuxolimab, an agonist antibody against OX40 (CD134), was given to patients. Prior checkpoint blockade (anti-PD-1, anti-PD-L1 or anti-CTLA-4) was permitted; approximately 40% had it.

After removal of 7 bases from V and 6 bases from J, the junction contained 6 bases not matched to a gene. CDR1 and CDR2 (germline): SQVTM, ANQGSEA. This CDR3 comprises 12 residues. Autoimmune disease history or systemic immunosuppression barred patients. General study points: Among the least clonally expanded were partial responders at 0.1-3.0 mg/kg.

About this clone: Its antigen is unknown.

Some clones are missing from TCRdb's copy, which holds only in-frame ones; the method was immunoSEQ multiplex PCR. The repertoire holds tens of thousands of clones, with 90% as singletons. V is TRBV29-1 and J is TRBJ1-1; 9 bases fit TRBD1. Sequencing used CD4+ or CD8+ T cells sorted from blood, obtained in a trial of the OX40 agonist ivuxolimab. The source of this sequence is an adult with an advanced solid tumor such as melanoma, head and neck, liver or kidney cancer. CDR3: CSANRGQPEAFF. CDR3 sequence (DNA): TGCAGCGCAAACAGGGGGCAGCCTGAAGCTTTCTTT.